This TCR beta chain emerged from a study of CD8+ T cells in alopecia areata. The sequencing template was cDNA reverse transcribed from extracted RNA. Clones were read by immunoSEQ multiplex PCR, and TCRdb kept only the in-frame ones, dropping some. The data contain about 2,600 clones, around two thirds of them singletons. Germline assignment: CDR1 SGHTA and CDR2 FQGNSA. This CDR3 is 13 amino acids long. Trimming took 8 bases from V and 8 from J; bases not matched to a gene: 3. The source material was skin. The chain uses TRBV7-2 and TRBJ1-6; TRBD1 agrees at 10 bases. The receptor was isolated from a human donor in good health. CDR3 bases: TGTGCCAGCGGGACAGGGGAGCATTCACCCCTCCACTTT. Its protein product is CASGTGEHSPLHF.